This passage covers 6 T cell receptor beta chains from one sample sequenced in a study of cytomegalovirus exposure and HLA in healthy donors. This PCR relied on a set of 60 Vbeta primers and 13 Jbeta primers. The data were produced by immunoSEQ multiplex PCR, yet TCRdb's version contains in-frame clones alone and is incomplete. The table shows 100,000 to 150,000 clones, with more than 65% occurring only once. Sequenced material: PBMCs. Receptors were obtained from a man aged 50 to 59 in good health and CMV-seronegative.

This rearrangement joins TRBV2 to TRBJ1-5; D unclear. Trimming took 4 bases from V and 12 from J, leaving 16 bases between them. The CDR3 is 13 residues long. Germline V lookup: CDR1 SNHLY, CDR2 FYNNEI. CDR3 nucleotide sequence: TGTGCCAGCAGTGCCTCCCTGGCGGCTGGCCAGCATTTT. Translating gives CASSASLAAGQHF.

As to this clone: Sequence at one end of the junction differs from germline and may be a read error. This chain uses TRBV7-2 with TRBJ2-7; TRBD1 aligns across 7 bases. Germline loops: CDR1 SGHTA, CDR2 FQGNSA. The CDR3 runs 13 residues. In nucleotides, the CDR3 is TGTGCCAGCAGCCAACCTGGGACAGATCGTAGGCACTTC. Amino acid sequence: CASSQPGTDRRHF.

This chain uses TRBV4-1 with TRBJ1-2; D not resolved. The CDR3 runs 16 residues. Germline V gene data show CDR1 as MGHRA and CDR2 as YSYEKL. V lost 1 base and J 6 bases, leaving 18 bases between the germline ends. The CDR3 region has the DNA TGCGCCAGCAGCCAAGGACCAGGACTTCTCCCCAATGGCTACACCTTC. It encodes CASSQGPGLLPNGYTF.

The chain recombines TRBV7-9 with TRBJ2-7; 8 bases are a match to TRBD1. Germline trimming cut 5 bases from V and 0 bases from J; bases unmatched to any gene: 6. Germline V CDR1 and CDR2: SEHNR, FQNEAQ (reference sequence). The CDR3 is 15 residues long. The DNA for the CDR3 is TGTGCCAGCAGCCCCGGACAGGGATACTCCTACGAGCAGTACTTC. Translation gives CASSPGQGYSYEQYF.

The chain joins TRBV6-6 to TRBJ2-5, with D hard to call. Germline V gene lookup returns CDR1 MNHNY and CDR2 SVGAGI (reference sequence). The length of the CDR3 is 13 residues. Trimming pared 0 bases from V and 4 bases from J, leaving 6 bases between. This CDR3 is CASSYSVSETQYF. The CDR3 DNA reads TGTGCCAGCAGTTACTCTGTATCAGAGACCCAGTACTTC.

This clone has only a few counts. The chain uses TRBV27 and TRBJ2-1, with D possibly matching TRBD2 (6 bases). Germline V gene data show CDR1 as MNHEY and CDR2 as SMNVEV (reference sequence). V lost 0 bases and J 12 bases, leaving 12 bases between the germline ends. The CDR3 has 13 residues. CDR3 loop: CASSLSALGGQFF. In nucleotides, the CDR3 is TGTGCCAGCAGTTTATCTGCGTTGGGAGGGCAGTTCTTC.